What follows is one T cell receptor (beta chain) and its context. TCRdb re-called the 5' RACE reads; one entry per CDR3 protein, DNA not given. Here the sample table reports 400,000 to 500,000 distinct CDR3 sequences. This sample was included in a study of monozygotic twins with inflammatory bowel disease. Looked up from germline, CDR1 is MNHEY and CDR2 is SMNVEV (reference sequence). CDR3 length: 15 amino acids. The sequence came from a human donor with ulcerative colitis or Crohn's disease, or a healthy co-twin of an affected twin (not recorded which). Sequenced input: blood. This chain uses TRBV27 with TRBJ2-7; with no DNA, the TCRdb D assignment of TRBD2 cannot be verified. CDR3 loop: CANTGTSGSPDEQYF.